This TCR beta chain was sequenced for a study of shared clonotypes between healthy human individuals. Only CD45RO-negative cells positively selected for CCR7 counted as naive CD8 cells, so terminally differentiated effector memory CD45RA+ cells were excluded. CDR3 size: 17 residues. The germline V gene has CDR1 MDHEN and CDR2 SYDVKM. V lost 5 bases and J lost 1, with 15 bases in between. Data came from immunoSEQ multiplex PCR; TCRdb stores just in-frame clones and leaves some out. This sample yields around 1.9 million clones, of which around 93% are seen a single time; more than 1.5% belongs to the top ten.

The receptor was derived from a man aged 18 to 29 in good health. Some clones in this sample may be carry-over from other donors' samples. The V and J genes are TRBV28 and TRBJ2-6; TRBD2 is a possible D gene (6 bases). Sequenced material: naive CD8+ T cells from PBMCs. The CDR3 reads CASSTLGLISGANVLTF. The CDR3 DNA is TGTGCCAGCAGTACCCTGGGACTTATTTCTGGGGCCAACGTCCTGACTTTC.